This T cell receptor (beta chain) was sequenced in a study of blood T cell repertoires in COVID-19. Study-level background: The study drew acute and convalescent COVID-19 samples from the United States, Italy and Spain. Nucleic acid was either cDNA or gDNA, and it came from T cells, B-cell-depleted T cells, or PBMCs.

The trim removed 1 base at V and 4 bases at J, leaving 5 bases unmatched. The CDR3 spans 16 residues. Germline V gene data show CDR1 as SGHTA and CDR2 as FQGNSA. TCRdb's table, derived via immunoSEQ multiplex PCR, lists solely in-frame clones and lacks some. The sample yields around 140,000 clones, 78% seen once. The V gene is TRBV7-2, the J gene TRBJ2-5, with 11 positions matching TRBD2. The sequenced material came from PBMCs or T cells enriched from blood (not recorded which). This TCR came from a woman aged 45-65 years who had recovered from COVID-19. The CDR3 protein is CASSLGLAGGGETQYF. The CDR3 DNA reads TGTGCCAGCAGCTTAGGGCTAGCGGGGGGAGGAGAGACCCAGTACTTC.